This passage covers 5 T cell receptor beta chains from one sample sequenced in a study of human T cells and chemical hapten exposure. The treatment denotes: therapeutic diphenylcyclopropenone sensitization with weekly scalp DPC. Unique molecular identifiers were attached to individual cDNA molecules within the library. TCRdb ran MiXCR on the reads and lists one entry per CDR3 protein. The data contain 3,500 to 4,500 distinct CDR3 sequences, more than 40% of them singletons. The sequenced sample was whole blood, obtained before DPC sensitization or 2, 6, or about 24 weeks after (not recorded which). The origin of the receptors is an adult with alopecia areata. Some clones in this sample may be carry-over from other donors' samples. This table probably holds off-target reads from a library built for another chain.

This clonotype was picked up a small number of times. J is TRBJ2-2 and V is TRBV4-3; D remains unclear. Germline V lookup: CDR1 LGHNA, CDR2 YSLEER. V was cut by 1 base and J by 6 bases, with 18 bases left in between. The CDR3 contains 17 residues. The DNA for the CDR3 is TGCGCCAGCAGCCAAGGGTCGCGAAAAAGGCGTGCCGGGGAGCTGTTTTTT. It codes for CASSQGSRKRRAGELFF.

This clonotype has a handful of counts. CDR3 region: CARTRASTQYF. The CDR3 DNA follows: TGTGCCAGGACGAGAGCTAGTACGCAGTATTTT. The chain is built from TRBV27 and TRBJ2-3; D remains ambiguous. The germline CDR1 and CDR2 sequences are MNHEY and SMNVEV (reference sequence). Trimming took off 9 bases at V and 8 bases at J, with 12 bases between the two ends. The CDR3 covers 11 residues.

This rearrangement joins TRBV10-3 to TRBJ2-3, with 9 nucleotides matching TRBD2. V shed 0 bases, J shed 5 bases, and the junction held 9 bases outside the gene matches. This CDR3 has 17 amino acids. Germline V gene lookup returns CDR1 ENHRY and CDR2 SYGVKD. Written as DNA, the CDR3 is TGTGCCATCAGTGAGTCACTAGCGGGTCTTCAGGTAGATACGCAGTATTTT. It codes for CAISESLAGLQVDTQYF.

Only a few counts were recorded for this clonotype. The chain carries TRBV2 and TRBJ2-1; the D gene is possibly TRBD2 (6 bases). The CDR3 is made up of 11 amino acids. The V gene lost 7 bases and the J gene lost 8 bases, with 9 bases spanning the gap. Germline CDR1 SNHLY, CDR2 FYNNEI. The CDR3 spells CASMWEDEQFF. CDR3 nucleotide sequence: TGTGCCAGCATGTGGGAGGATGAGCAGTTCTTC.

The genes are TRBV7-2 and TRBJ2-2; D not resolved. The CDR3 runs 15 residues. V gave up 3 bases and J gave up 5 bases, with 13 bases separating them. Germline V gives CDR1 SGHTA, CDR2 FQGNSA. CDR3 in amino acids: CASSLGSQTTGELFF. The DNA of the CDR3 is TGTGCCAGCAGCTTGGGTTCGCAGACTACCGGGGAGCTGTTTTTT.